The clone carrying this T cell receptor beta chain occurred a few times. The data originate from a study of cytomegalovirus exposure and HLA in healthy donors. Primers included in the PCR were 60 Vbeta and 13 Jbeta primers. Here immunoSEQ multiplex PCR was the method, and the copy in TCRdb shows in-frame clones only, minus some. The table lists approximately 84,000 clones, around 80% of them singletons. Trimming cost V 6 bases and J 5 bases, with 16 bases left between them. The germline V gene encodes CDR1 LNHDA and CDR2 SQIVND (reference sequence). This CDR3 is 14 amino acids long. Sequencing input: PBMCs. This chain links TRBV19 with TRBJ1-2; D perhaps matches TRBD1 (5 bases). The sequence was collected from a male donor in good health and CMV-seropositive. CDR3 protein: CASRGGTREYGYTF. In nucleotides, the CDR3 is TGTGCCAGTAGGGGGGGGACGAGGGAATATGGCTACACCTTC.